Each of the 17 T cell receptor beta chains below was sequenced from the same sample in a study of control samples from healthy donors and cancer patients. Measured with immunoSEQ multiplex PCR; TCRdb has only the in-frame clones, and not every one. The sample includes 150,000 to 200,000 clones, about 92% of them seen just once. The sequencing sample was made of blood. The source is a man aged 25-45 years in good health.

J is TRBJ2-7 and V is TRBV6-5; D not resolved. Germline values: CDR1 MNHEY, CDR2 SVGAGI. V shed 0 bases and J shed 3 bases, with 6 bases lying between them. CDR3 length: 13 amino acids. CDR3 in amino acids: CASSYSPNYEQYF. The CDR3 nucleotides read TGTGCCAGCAGTTACTCTCCCAACTACGAGCAGTACTTC.

V is TRBV3-1 (or the pseudogene TRBV3-2) and J is TRBJ2-2; 9 bases are shared with TRBD2. Germline lookup yields CDR1 LGHDT and CDR2 YNNKEL (reference sequence). V trimming: 4 bases; J trimming: 4 bases; junction bases outside the gene matches: 13. The CDR3 contains 18 residues. Written as DNA, the CDR3 is TGTGCCAGCAGCCCCGGTTGGGCCAGCGGGGGGATCACCGGGGAGCTGTTTTTT. Protein: CASSPGWASGGITGELFF.

The chain carries TRBV24-1 and TRBJ2-3; D may be TRBD2 (6 bases). CDR1 KGHDR and CDR2 SFDVKD come from the germline V gene. V lost 4 bases and J lost 2, with 9 bases in between. This CDR3 region has 14 residues. As DNA, the CDR3 is TGTGCCACCAGTGACCGGACTATCACAGATACGCAGTATTTT. As protein: CATSDRTITDTQYF.

This chain connects TRBV5-1 to TRBJ2-3; TRBD2 is a possible D gene (6 bases). Germline loops: CDR1 SGHRS, CDR2 YFSETQ. V lost 5 bases to trimming and J lost 0 bases, with 10 bases between them. This CDR3 has 14 residues. This CDR3 reads CASRSSGSTDTQYF. The CDR3, as DNA: TGCGCCAGCAGAAGTAGCGGAAGCACAGATACGCAGTATTTT.

V is TRBV6-5 and J is TRBJ2-3, with 12 bases identical to TRBD2. Germline lookup yields CDR1 MNHEY and CDR2 SVGAGI. Unmatched junction bases numbered 6, after V lost 8 bases and J lost 3 bases. CDR3 length: 15 amino acids. The CDR3 here is CASSSSGGATDTQYF. CDR3 nucleotide sequence: TGTGCCAGCTCATCTAGCGGGGGGGCAACAGATACGCAGTATTTT.

This clone was detected once. The chain recombines TRBV6-5 with TRBJ2-3; 8 bases match TRBD1. Germline CDR1 MNHEY, CDR2 SVGAGI. This CDR3 has 16 residues. J lost 5 bases, V lost 2 bases, and 9 bases had no gene match. In nucleotides, the CDR3 is TGTGCCAGCAGTTACGAACAGGGGGGCGCAGGAGATACGCAGTATTTT. Translated: CASSYEQGGAGDTQYF.

J is TRBJ1-5 and V is TRBV19; D is unresolved. From germline, CDR1 is LNHDA and CDR2 SQIVND (reference sequence). Trimming removed 3 bases from V and 1 base from J, with 10 bases in between. This CDR3 contains 15 residues. This CDR3 is CASSIQRGSNQPQHF. The CDR3 DNA sequence: TGTGCCAGTAGTATCCAGCGCGGGAGCAATCAGCCCCAGCATTTT.

V and J are TRBV18 and TRBJ1-2, with a weak D call TRBD1 (6 bases). Germline loops: CDR1 KGHSH, CDR2 LQKENI. The CDR3 has 13 amino acids. The germline V and J ends were trimmed by 5 bases and 3 bases, with 10 bases remaining between them. The CDR3 sequence is CASSEDRDYGYTF. CDR3 nucleotides: TGTGCCAGCTCAGAGGACAGAGACTATGGCTACACCTTC. Using reference TRBV18 and TRBJ1-2 for the parts outside the CDR3, the full variable domain is NAGVMQNPRHLVRRRGQEARLRCSPMKGHSHVYWYRQLPEEGLKFMVYLQKENIIDESGMPKERFSAEFPKEGPSILRIQQVVRGDSAAYFCASSEDRDYGYTFGSGTRLTVV.

The J gene is TRBJ1-6, the V gene TRBV19, with D unresolved. The V end was cut by 3 bases, the J end by 9 bases, with 6 bases between. Germline CDR1 LNHDA, CDR2 SQIVND (reference sequence). The CDR3 is made up of 12 amino acids. CDR3 in DNA: TGTGCCAGTAGTATCCGAGGTTCACCCCTCCACTTT. Encoded protein: CASSIRGSPLHF.

The rearrangement joins TRBV19 to TRBJ2-2, with a tentative D call TRBD1 (5 bases). CDR3 length equals 15 residues. From germline, CDR1 is LNHDA and CDR2 SQIVND (reference sequence). The ends were cut back, 5 bases at V and 4 bases at J, with 14 bases in the middle. The chain's CDR3 is CASSASGWITGELFF. CDR3 DNA sequence: TGTGCCAGTAGTGCCTCAGGGTGGATCACCGGGGAGCTGTTTTTT. Variable domain in full (rest from reference TRBV19 and TRBJ2-2): DGGITQSPKYLFRKEGQNVTLSCEQNLNHDAMYWYRQDPGQGLRLIYYSQIVNDFQKGDIAEGYSVSREKKESFPLTVTSAQKNPTAFYLCASSASGWITGELFFGEGSRLTVL.

The V gene is TRBV5-1, the J gene TRBJ1-2, with 8 bases identical to TRBD1. V dropped 0 bases and J dropped 2; count of bases not matched to a gene: 3. Per germline, CDR1 SGHRS and CDR2 YFSETQ. This CDR3 region has 15 residues. Here the CDR3 DNA reads TGCGCCAGCAGCTTGGATTCAGGGGGCAACTATGGCTACACCTTC. It codes for CASSLDSGGNYGYTF.

The chain links TRBV6-2 or TRBV6-3 to TRBJ2-5; 8 nucleotides line up with TRBD2. With V trimmed by 0 bases and J by 2 bases, 11 bases remained unmatched. CDR1 and CDR2 (germline): MNHEY, SVGEGT. This CDR3 comprises 18 residues. The CDR3 sequence: CASSYSTNPAGEQETQYF. Here the CDR3 DNA reads TGTGCCAGCAGTTACTCCACTAATCCAGCGGGGGAACAAGAGACCCAGTACTTC.

The CDR3 DNA reads TGTGCCAGCAGCTTGGGACTCGGGCAGGGGGGCCCTGAAGCTTTCTTT. It encodes CASSLGLGQGGPEAFF. The chain couples TRBV5-6 to TRBJ1-1, with TRBD1 matching 7 bases. The junction had 11 bases not matched to a gene; V was cut back by 0 bases and J by 6 bases. Germline values: CDR1 SGHDT, CDR2 YYEEEE. This CDR3 has 16 amino acids.

CDR3 nucleotide sequence: TGCGCCAGCAGTGAGTCGAGGACTAGCGGGAGGGTCTACAATGAGCAGTTCTTC. Translating gives CASSESRTSGRVYNEQFF. The chain is built from TRBV10-1 and TRBJ2-1; 15 positions match TRBD2. The CDR3 extends over 18 amino acids. Trimming removed 0 bases from V and 3 bases from J; junction bases left unmatched: 3. Germline V gene sequence: CDR1 WNHNN, CDR2 SYGVQD (reference sequence).

The V call is TRBV20-1, the J call TRBJ1-2; possibly TRBD1 for D (6 bases). The CDR3 contains 13 residues. V was shortened by 3 bases and J by 8 bases, with 16 bases between the two germline ends. The germline gives CDR1 DFQATT, CDR2 SNEGSKA (reference sequence). CDR3 bases: TGCAGTGCTAGTGAGGGGGGGTTAGGAGGCTACACCTTC. It specifies CSASEGGLGGYTF.

The V call is TRBV6-6, the J call TRBJ1-5, with a weak D call TRBD1 (5 bases). The CDR3 has 15 residues. The V gene's germline CDR1 is MNHNY and CDR2 SVGAGI (reference sequence). V lost 3 bases and J 4 bases, leaving 13 bases between the germline ends. The CDR3: CASSYGAARNQPQHF. The DNA for the CDR3 is TGTGCCAGCAGTTATGGGGCCGCGCGAAATCAGCCCCAGCATTTT.

The chain employs TRBV15 and TRBJ1-1; possibly TRBD1 for D (6 bases). This CDR3 has 14 amino acids. The germline gives CDR1 LNHNV, CDR2 YYDKDF (reference sequence). Trimming cost V 4 bases and J 1 base, with 10 bases left between them. The CDR3 spells CATSTGQWNTEAFF. The CDR3 coding sequence is TGTGCCACCAGCACCGGACAGTGGAACACTGAAGCTTTCTTT. The whole variable domain, remainder taken from reference TRBV15 and TRBJ1-1, is DAMVIQNPRYQVTQFGKPVTLSCSQTLNHNVMYWYQQKSSQAPKLLFHYYDKDFNNEADTPDNFQSRRPNTSFCFLDIRSPGLGDTAMYLCATSTGQWNTEAFFGQGTRLTVV.